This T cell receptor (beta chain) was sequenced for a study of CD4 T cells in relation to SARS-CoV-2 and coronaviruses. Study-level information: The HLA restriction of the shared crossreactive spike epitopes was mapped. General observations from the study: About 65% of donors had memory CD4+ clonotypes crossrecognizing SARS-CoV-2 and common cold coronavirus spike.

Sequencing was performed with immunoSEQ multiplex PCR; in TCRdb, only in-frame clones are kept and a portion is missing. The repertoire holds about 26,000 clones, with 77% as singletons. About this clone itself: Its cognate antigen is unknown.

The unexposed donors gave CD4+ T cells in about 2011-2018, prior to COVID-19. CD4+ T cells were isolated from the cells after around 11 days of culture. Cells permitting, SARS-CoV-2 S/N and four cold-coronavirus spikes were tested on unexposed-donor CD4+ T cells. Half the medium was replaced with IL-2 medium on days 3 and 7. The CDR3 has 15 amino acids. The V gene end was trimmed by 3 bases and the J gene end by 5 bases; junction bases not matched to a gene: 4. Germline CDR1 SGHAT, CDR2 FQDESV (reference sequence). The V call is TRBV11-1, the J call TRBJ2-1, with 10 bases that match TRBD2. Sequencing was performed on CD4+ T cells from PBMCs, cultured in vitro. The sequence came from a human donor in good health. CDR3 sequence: CASSLTSGPNNEQFF. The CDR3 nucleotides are TGTGCCAGCAGCTTGACTAGCGGGCCAAACAATGAGCAGTTCTTC.